The source of this T cell receptor (beta chain) is a study of shared clonotypes between healthy human individuals. TCRdb's table, derived via immunoSEQ multiplex PCR, lists solely in-frame clones and lacks some. Here the sample spans about 2 million clones, just under 95% being singletons. Naive CD8 populations comprised CD45RO-negative cells positively selected for CCR7, excluding terminally differentiated effector memory CD45RA+ cells. The ends lost 3 bases at V and 5 bases at J; junction bases unmatched: 8. The CDR3 covers 15 residues. Per the germline V gene, CDR1 is LNHDA and CDR2 is SQIVND (reference sequence).

The chain couples TRBV19 to TRBJ2-7; 9 bases are a match to TRBD1. Sequences were obtained from naive CD8+ T cells sorted from blood. This receptor was taken from a man younger than 35 in good health. Here the CDR3 DNA reads TGTGCCAGTAGTATTACCGGGACAGGGTTCGACGAGCAGTACTTC. This codes for CASSITGTGFDEQYF. Based on the CDR3 plus reference TRBV19 and TRBJ2-7, the full variable domain is DGGITQSPKYLFRKEGQNVTLSCEQNLNHDAMYWYRQDPGQGLRLIYYSQIVNDFQKGDIAEGYSVSREKKESFPLTVTSAQKNPTAFYLCASSITGTGFDEQYFGPGTRLTVT.